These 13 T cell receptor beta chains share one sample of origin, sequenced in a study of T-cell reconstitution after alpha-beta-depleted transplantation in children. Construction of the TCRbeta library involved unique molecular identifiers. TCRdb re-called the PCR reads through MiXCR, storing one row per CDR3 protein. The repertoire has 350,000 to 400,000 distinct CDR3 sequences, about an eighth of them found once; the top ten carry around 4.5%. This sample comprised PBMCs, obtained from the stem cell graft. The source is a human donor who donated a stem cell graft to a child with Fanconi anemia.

CDR3 sequence reads: CASSLEWVSTEAFF. The CDR3 region has the DNA TGCGCCAGCAGCTTGGAATGGGTAAGCACTGAAGCTTTCTTT. This rearrangement joins TRBV5-1 to TRBJ1-1; D is unclear. Trimming cost V 0 bases and J 4 bases, with 10 bases left between them. Germline V gene sequence: CDR1 SGHRS, CDR2 YFSETQ. The CDR3 is 14 residues long.

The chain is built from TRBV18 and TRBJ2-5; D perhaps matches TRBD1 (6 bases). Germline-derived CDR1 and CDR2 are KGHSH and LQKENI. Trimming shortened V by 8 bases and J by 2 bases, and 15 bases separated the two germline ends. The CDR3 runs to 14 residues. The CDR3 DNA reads TGTGCCAGCCTAGCCGGGACACAACAAGAGACCCAGTACTTC. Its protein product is CASLAGTQQETQYF.

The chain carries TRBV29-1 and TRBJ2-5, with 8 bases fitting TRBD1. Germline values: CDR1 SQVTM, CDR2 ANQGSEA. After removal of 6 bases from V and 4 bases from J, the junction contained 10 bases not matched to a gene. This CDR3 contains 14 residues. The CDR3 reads CSVVKQGEGETQYF. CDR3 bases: TGCAGCGTCGTAAAACAGGGGGAAGGAGAGACCCAGTACTTC.

The CDR3 here is CASSQVASGNTIYF. CDR3 bases: TGCGCCAGCAGCCAAGTCGCCTCTGGAAACACCATATATTTT. V gene TRBV4-3 combines with J gene TRBJ1-3; D is undetermined. Looked up from germline, CDR1 is LGHNA and CDR2 is YSLEER. The CDR3 contains 14 residues. The V and J ends lost 1 base and 0 bases respectively, with 4 bases between them.

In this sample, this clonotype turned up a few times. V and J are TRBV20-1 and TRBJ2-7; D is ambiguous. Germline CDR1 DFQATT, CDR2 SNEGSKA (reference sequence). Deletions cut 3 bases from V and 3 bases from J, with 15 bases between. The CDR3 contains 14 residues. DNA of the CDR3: TGCAGTGCTAGGTCAAAGAGTAGTTTCTACGAGCAGTACTTC. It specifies CSARSKSSFYEQYF.

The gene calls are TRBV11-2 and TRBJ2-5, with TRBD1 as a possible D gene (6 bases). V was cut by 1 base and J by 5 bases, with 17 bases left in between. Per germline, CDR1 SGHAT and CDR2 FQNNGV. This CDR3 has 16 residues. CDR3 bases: TGTGCCAGCAGCTTAGCCCCGCAAACAGGGAAGGAGACCCAGTACTTC. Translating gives CASSLAPQTGKETQYF.

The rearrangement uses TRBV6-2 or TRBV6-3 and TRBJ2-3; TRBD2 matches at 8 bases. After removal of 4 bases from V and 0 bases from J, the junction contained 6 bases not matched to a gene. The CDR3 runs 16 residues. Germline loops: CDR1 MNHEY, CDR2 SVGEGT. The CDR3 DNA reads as TGTGCCAGCAGTTTATTGCGGGGGGCCAGCACAGATACGCAGTATTTT. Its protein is CASSLLRGASTDTQYF.

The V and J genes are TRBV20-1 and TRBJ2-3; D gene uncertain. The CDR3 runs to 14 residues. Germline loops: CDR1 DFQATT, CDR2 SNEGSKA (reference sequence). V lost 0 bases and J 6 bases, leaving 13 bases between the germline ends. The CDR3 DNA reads TGCAGTGCTAGAGAGGGCAGGATCGGGGATACGCAGTATTTT. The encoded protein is CSAREGRIGDTQYF.

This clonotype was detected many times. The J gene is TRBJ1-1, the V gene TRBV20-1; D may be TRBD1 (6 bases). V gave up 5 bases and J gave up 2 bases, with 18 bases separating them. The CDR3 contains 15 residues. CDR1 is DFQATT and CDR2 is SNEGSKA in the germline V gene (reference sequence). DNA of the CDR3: TGCAGTGCTGGCGGTTGGACAGAGAGAAACACTGAAGCTTTCTTT. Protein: CSAGGWTERNTEAFF.

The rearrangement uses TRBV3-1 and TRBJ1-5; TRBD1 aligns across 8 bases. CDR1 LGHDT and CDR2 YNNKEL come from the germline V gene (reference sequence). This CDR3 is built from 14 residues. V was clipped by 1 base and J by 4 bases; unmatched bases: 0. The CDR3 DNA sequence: TGTGCCAGCAGCCAAGGACAGGGGAATCAGCCCCAGCATTTT. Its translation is CASSQGQGNQPQHF.

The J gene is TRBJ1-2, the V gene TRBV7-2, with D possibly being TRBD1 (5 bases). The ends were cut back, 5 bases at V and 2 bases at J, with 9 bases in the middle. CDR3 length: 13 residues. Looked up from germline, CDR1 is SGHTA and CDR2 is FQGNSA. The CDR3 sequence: CASSRGQNYGYTF. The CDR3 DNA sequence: TGTGCCAGCAGCCGGGGCCAAAACTATGGCTACACCTTC.

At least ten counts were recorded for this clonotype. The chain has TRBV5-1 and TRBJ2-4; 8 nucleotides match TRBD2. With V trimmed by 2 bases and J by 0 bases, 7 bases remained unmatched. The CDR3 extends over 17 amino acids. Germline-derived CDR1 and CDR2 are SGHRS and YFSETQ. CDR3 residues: CASSFPTSGLAKNIQYF. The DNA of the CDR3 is TGCGCCAGCAGCTTCCCTACTAGCGGCCTAGCCAAAAACATTCAGTACTTC.

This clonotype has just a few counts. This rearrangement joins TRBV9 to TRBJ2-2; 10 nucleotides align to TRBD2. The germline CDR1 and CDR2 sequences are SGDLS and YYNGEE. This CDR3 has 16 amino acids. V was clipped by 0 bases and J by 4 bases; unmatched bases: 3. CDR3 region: CASSVGLAGATGELFF. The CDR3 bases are TGTGCCAGCAGCGTAGGACTAGCGGGTGCCACCGGGGAGCTGTTTTTT.